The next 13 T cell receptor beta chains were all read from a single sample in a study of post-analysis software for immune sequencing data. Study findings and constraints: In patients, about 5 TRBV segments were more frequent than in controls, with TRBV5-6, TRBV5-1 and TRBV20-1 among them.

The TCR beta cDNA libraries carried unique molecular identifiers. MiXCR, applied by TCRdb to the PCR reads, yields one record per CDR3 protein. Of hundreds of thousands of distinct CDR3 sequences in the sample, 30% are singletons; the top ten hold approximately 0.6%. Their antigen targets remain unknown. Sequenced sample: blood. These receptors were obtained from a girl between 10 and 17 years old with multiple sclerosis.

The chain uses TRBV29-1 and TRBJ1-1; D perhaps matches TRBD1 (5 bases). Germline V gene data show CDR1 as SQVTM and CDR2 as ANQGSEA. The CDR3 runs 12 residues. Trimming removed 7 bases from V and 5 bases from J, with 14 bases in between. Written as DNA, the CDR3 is TGCAGCGCCGAACGGGGGAGGACTGAAGCTTTCTTT. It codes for CSAERGRTEAFF.

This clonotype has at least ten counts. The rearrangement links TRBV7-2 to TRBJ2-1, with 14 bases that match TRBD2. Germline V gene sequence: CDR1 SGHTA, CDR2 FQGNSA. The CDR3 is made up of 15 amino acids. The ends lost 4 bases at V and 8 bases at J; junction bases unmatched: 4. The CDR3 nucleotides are TGTGCCAGCAGCTCTCGGACTAGCGGGAGGCATGAGCAGTTCTTC. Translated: CASSSRTSGRHEQFF.

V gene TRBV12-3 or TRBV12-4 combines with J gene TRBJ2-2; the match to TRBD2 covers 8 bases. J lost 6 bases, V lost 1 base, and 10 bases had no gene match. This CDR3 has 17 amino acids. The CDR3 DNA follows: TGTGCCAGCAGTTTAGGGGCGGGGGGTGCAGTTCCCGGGGAGCTGTTTTTT. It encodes CASSLGAGGAVPGELFF.

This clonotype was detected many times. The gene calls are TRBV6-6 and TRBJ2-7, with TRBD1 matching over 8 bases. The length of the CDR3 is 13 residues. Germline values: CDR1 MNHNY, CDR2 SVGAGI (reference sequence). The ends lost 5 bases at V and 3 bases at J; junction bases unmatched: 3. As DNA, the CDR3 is TGTGCCAGCAGTCAGACAGGGGACTACGAGCAGTACTTC. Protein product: CASSQTGDYEQYF.

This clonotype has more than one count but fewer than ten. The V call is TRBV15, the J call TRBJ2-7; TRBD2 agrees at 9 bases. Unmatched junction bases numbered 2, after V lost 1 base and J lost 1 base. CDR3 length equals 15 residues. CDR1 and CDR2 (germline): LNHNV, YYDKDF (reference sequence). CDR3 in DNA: TGTGCCACCAGCAGAGGCGGGGGGGATTCCTACGAGCAGTACTTC. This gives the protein CATSRGGGDSYEQYF.

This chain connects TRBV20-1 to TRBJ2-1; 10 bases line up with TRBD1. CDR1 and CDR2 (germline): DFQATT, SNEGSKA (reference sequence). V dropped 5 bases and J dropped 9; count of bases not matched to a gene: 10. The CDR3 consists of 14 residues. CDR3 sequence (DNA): TGCAGTGCTCCAGACAGGGGGCGCATCAGTGAGCAGTTCTTC. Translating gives CSAPDRGRISEQFF.

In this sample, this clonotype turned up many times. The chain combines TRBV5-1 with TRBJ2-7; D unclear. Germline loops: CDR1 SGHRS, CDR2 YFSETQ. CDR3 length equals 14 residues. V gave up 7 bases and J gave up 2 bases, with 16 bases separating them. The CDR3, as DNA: TGCGCCAGCGGCGGAACTACAGCTGCCTACGAGCAGTACTTC. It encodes CASGGTTAAYEQYF.

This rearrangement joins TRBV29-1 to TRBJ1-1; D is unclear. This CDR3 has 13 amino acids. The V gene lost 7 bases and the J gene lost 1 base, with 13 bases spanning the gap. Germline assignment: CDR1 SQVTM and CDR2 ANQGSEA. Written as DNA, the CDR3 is TGCAGCGCCACGGCACTTACGAACACTGAAGCTTTCTTT. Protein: CSATALTNTEAFF.

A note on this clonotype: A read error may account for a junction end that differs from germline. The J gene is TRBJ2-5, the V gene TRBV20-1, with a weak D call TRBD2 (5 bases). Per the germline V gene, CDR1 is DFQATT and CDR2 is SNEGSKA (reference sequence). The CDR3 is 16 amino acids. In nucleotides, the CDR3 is TGCAGTGCTAGAGATGGAGGCCAGCGATTGCGAGAGGCCCAGTACTTC. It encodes CSARDGGQRLREAQYF.

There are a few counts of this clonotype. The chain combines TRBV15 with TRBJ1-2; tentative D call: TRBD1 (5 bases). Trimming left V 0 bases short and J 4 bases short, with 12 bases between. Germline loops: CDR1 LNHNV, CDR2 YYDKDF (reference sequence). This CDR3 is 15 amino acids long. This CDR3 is CATSRDQGTFYGYTF. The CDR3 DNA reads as TGTGCCACCAGCAGAGATCAAGGGACCTTCTATGGCTACACCTTC.

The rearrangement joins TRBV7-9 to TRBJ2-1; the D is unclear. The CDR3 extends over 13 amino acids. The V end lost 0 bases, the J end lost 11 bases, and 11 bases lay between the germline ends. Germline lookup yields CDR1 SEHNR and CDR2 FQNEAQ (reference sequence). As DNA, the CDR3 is TGTGCCAGCAGCTTAGCTGAGGTGGGTAAGCAGTTCTTC. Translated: CASSLAEVGKQFF.

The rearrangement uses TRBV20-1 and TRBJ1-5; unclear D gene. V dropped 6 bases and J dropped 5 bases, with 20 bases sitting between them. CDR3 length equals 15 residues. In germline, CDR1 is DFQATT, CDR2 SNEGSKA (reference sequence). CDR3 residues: CSAIPQDGSYQPQHF. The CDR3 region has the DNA TGCAGTGCCATCCCCCAGGACGGTTCCTATCAGCCCCAGCATTTT.

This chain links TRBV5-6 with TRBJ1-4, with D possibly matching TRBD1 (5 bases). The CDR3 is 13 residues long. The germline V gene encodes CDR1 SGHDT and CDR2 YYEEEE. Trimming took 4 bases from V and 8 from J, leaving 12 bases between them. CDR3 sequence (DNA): TGTGCCAGCAGCCGGCTGGGGGAGGAAAAACTGTTTTTT. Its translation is CASSRLGEEKLFF.